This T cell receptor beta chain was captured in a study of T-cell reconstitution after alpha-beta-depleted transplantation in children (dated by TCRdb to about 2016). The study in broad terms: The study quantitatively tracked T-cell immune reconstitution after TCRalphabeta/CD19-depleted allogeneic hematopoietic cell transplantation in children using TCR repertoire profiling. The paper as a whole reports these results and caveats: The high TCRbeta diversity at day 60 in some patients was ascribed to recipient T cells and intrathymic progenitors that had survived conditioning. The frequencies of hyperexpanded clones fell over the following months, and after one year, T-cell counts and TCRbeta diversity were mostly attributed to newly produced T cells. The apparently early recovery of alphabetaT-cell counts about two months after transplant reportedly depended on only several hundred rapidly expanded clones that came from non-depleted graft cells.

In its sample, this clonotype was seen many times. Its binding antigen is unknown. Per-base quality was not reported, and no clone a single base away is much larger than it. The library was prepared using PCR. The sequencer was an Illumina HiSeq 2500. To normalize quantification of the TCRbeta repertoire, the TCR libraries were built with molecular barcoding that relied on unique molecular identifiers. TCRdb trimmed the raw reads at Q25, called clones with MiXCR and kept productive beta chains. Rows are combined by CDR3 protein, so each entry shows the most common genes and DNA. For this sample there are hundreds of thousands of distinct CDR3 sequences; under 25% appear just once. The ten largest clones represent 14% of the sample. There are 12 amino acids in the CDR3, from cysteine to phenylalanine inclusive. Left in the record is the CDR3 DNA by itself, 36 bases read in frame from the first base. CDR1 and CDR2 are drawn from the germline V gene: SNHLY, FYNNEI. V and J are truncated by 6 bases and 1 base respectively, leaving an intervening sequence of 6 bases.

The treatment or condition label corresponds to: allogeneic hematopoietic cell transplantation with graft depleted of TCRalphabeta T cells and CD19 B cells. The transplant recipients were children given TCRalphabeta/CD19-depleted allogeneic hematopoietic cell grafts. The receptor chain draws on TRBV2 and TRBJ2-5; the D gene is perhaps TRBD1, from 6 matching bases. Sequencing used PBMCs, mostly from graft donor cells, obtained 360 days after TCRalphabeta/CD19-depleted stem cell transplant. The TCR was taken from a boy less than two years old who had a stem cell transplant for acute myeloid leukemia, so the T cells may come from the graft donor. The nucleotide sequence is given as TGTGCCAGCAGACAGGGCCAAGAGACCCAGTACTTC. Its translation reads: CASRQGQETQYF.